A selection of T cell receptor beta chains follows, all from one sample in a study of shared clonotypes between healthy human individuals. The assay was immunoSEQ multiplex PCR, and TCRdb's table has in-frame clones only and misses some. The sample records 100,000 to 120,000 clones, around 73% being singletons. Sequencing was done on a sample of memory CD8+ T cells sorted from blood. These receptors originate from a woman in her thirties in good health. CDR3s include the opening cysteine and the closing phenylalanine or tryptophan. A D gene is named only where the DNA matches it firmly. The size field is filled for only some rows; it gives once, few, many or a size class.

>TRBV14|-|TRBD2|TRBJ2-1
CASSQDPTGRAAPYNEQFF
TGTGCCAGCAGCCAAGATCCGACCGGGAGGGCCGCCCCCTACAATGAGCAGTTCTTC
>TRBV2|-|TRBD1|TRBJ2-4
CASSDPDRGRYIQYF
TGTGCCAGCAGTGACCCTGACAGGGGGCGGTACATTCAGTACTTC
>TRBV2|few|-|TRBJ1-1
CASGRSNTEAFF
TGTGCCAGCGGCAGATCGAACACTGAAGCTTTCTTT
>TRBV6-4|-|-|TRBJ2-1
CASSLAELNNEQFF
TGTGCCAGCAGCCTAGCAGAGCTAAACAATGAGCAGTTCTTC
>TRBV19|-|-|TRBJ2-7
CASSPGLGMEQYF
TGTGCCAGTAGTCCGGGACTTGGAATGGAGCAGTACTTC
>TRBV5-4|-|-|TRBJ1-6
CAYGTEYSPLHF
TGTGCCTACGGGACTGAGTATTCACCCCTCCACTTT
>TRBV28|once|TRBD2|TRBJ2-5
CASSLGTSRGEQYF
TGTGCCAGCAGTTTGGGGACTAGCAGGGGGGAGCAGTACTTC
>TRBV4-1|-|-|TRBJ2-5
CASSPREEGDRQETQYF
TGCGCCAGCAGCCCCAGAGAGGAGGGGGACAGACAAGAGACCCAGTACTTC
>TRBV6-5|-|-|TRBJ1-2
CASSSSGTEGHYGYTF
TGTGCCAGCAGTTCCTCCGGGACGGAAGGCCACTATGGCTACACCTTC
>TRBV6-1|many|-|TRBJ1-2
CASSEGGSGSSGYTF
TGTGCCAGCAGTGAGGGGGGATCCGGATCTAGTGGCTACACCTTC
>TRBV15|-|TRBD1|TRBJ2-7
CATATGVGYEQYF
TGTGCCACCGCGACAGGGGTTGGTTACGAGCAGTACTTC
>TRBV4-1|once|TRBD1|TRBJ1-4
CASSQDPPDRTGSGELFF
TGCGCCAGCAGCCAAGATCCTCCGGACCGGACAGGGAGCGGGGAACTGTTTTTT
>TRBV27|-|-|TRBJ1-1
CASSFGSLVNTEAFF
TGTGCCAGCAGTTTTGGCTCTCTAGTGAACACTGAAGCTTTCTTT
>TRBV28|few|-|TRBJ1-2
CASSPQGSAYYGYTF
TGTGCCAGCAGTCCACAGGGCTCCGCCTACTATGGCTACACCTTC
>TRBV10-2|-|-|TRBJ1-5
CASSGQFSNQPQHF
TGCGCCAGCAGTGGGCAGTTTAGCAATCAGCCCCAGCATTTT
>TRBV29-1|once|-|TRBJ2-7
CSVELGELHSYEQYF
TGCAGCGTTGAATTGGGCGAACTGCACTCCTACGAGCAGTACTTC
>TRBV25-1|-|TRBD1|TRBJ1-1
CASSGTGGNTEAFF
TGTGCCAGCAGTGGGACAGGAGGGAACACTGAAGCTTTCTTT
>TRBV28|-|-|TRBJ2-7
CASSLPAAELYEQYF
TGTGCCAGCAGTTTACCCGCGGCAGAACTCTACGAGCAGTACTTC
>TRBV6-5|-|TRBD1|TRBJ2-7
CASSYRQGLTYEQYF
TGTGCCAGCAGTTACCGACAGGGGTTAACGTACGAGCAGTACTTC
>TRBV5-6|-|-|TRBJ2-3
CASSPRADTQYF
TGTGCCAGCAGCCCCAGGGCAGATACGCAGTATTTT
>TRBV2|-|-|TRBJ1-4
CASSEHVGGRAEKLFF
TGTGCCAGCAGTGAACATGTGGGGGGGCGCGCTGAAAAACTGTTTTTT
>TRBV6-1|few|TRBD1|TRBJ2-1
CASSEDGTGPYEQFF
TGTGCCAGCAGTGAGGACGGGACAGGTCCGTATGAGCAGTTCTTC
>TRBV25-1|-|TRBD1|TRBJ2-4
CASSGQGPPPIQYF
TGTGCCAGCAGTGGACAGGGGCCACCCCCCATTCAGTACTTC
>TRBV15|few|-|TRBJ2-5
CATSSDTAASHVQTQYF
TGTGCCACCAGCAGTGACACGGCGGCCTCCCACGTACAGACCCAGTACTTC
>TRBV19|-|TRBD1|TRBJ1-1
CASSTGTGGLGTEAFF
TGTGCCAGTAGTACAGGGACAGGGGGCTTGGGCACTGAAGCTTTCTTT
>TRBV18|-|-|TRBJ1-2
CASSPAWQPWYGYTF
TGTGCCAGCTCACCGGCTTGGCAACCGTGGTATGGCTACACCTTC
>TRBV27|-|TRBD1|TRBJ2-5
CASSTDRSVEETQYF
TGTGCCAGCAGTACGGACAGGTCAGTTGAAGAGACCCAGTACTTC
>TRBV28|-|TRBD1|TRBJ2-7
CASIRDRAPYEQYF
TGTGCCAGCATCCGGGACAGGGCCCCTTACGAGCAGTACTTC
>TRBV9|-|-|TRBJ2-1
CASSVEVPYNEQFF
TGTGCCAGCAGCGTAGAGGTGCCCTACAATGAGCAGTTCTTC
>TRBV6-5|-|-|TRBJ2-7
CASSGTQGIEQYF
TGTGCCAGCAGCGGGACCCAGGGGATCGAGCAGTACTTC
>TRBV7-2|many|TRBD1|TRBJ1-1
CASSGRGLLNTEAFF
TGTGCCAGCAGCGGCAGGGGGCTGCTTAACACTGAAGCTTTCTTT
>TRBV2|few|-|TRBJ2-5
CASRRRTQETQYF
TGTGCCAGCAGAAGGAGGACTCAAGAGACCCAGTACTTC
>TRBV19|many|-|TRBJ2-7
CASSREFTSYEQYF
TGTGCCAGTAGTAGAGAGTTTACCTCCTACGAGCAGTACTTC
>TRBV6-4|medium-sized|TRBD1|TRBJ2-6
CASSDVGGTGANVLTF
TGTGCCAGCAGTGACGTAGGGGGCACTGGGGCCAACGTCCTGACTTTC
>TRBV13|-|TRBD2|TRBJ2-7
CASSLAGGPYEQYF
TGTGCCAGCAGCTTAGCGGGAGGGCCCTACGAGCAGTACTTC
>TRBV27|-|-|TRBJ2-1
CASSPVGNEQFF
TGTGCCAGCAGCCCGGTAGGGAATGAGCAGTTCTTC
>TRBV30|many|TRBD2|TRBJ2-2
CAWSVLAGETGELFF
TGTGCCTGGAGTGTACTAGCGGGAGAGACCGGGGAGCTGTTTTTT
>TRBV7-6|few|-|TRBJ2-1
CASSLGEIQEQFF
TGTGCCAGCAGCTTGGGCGAGATTCAGGAGCAGTTCTTC
>TRBV15|-|TRBD1|TRBJ1-4
CATSKKSGTGDEKLFF
TGTGCCACCAGTAAAAAAAGCGGGACAGGGGATGAAAAACTGTTTTTT
>TRBV7-6|few|TRBD2|TRBJ2-1
CASSLVTSASSYNEQFF
TGTGCCAGCAGCTTAGTAACTAGCGCGAGCTCCTACAATGAGCAGTTCTTC
>TRBV6-6|many|-|TRBJ1-2
CASSETATSAVGYTF
TGTGCCAGCAGTGAGACAGCTACATCGGCGGTTGGCTACACCTTC
>TRBV6-5|once|TRBD2|TRBJ2-5
CASSSRLAGGGKTQYF
TGTGCCAGCAGTTCCCGACTAGCGGGAGGGGGGAAGACCCAGTACTTC
>TRBV7-9|-|-|TRBJ2-7
CASSGTDSSYSAYEQYF
TGTGCCAGCAGCGGGACCGACAGTTCCTACTCCGCGTACGAGCAGTACTTC
>TRBV27|-|-|TRBJ2-7
CASSPLEANEQYF
TGTGCCAGCAGTCCCCTTGAGGCGAACGAGCAGTACTTC